The clone carrying this T cell receptor (beta chain) was detected only a few times. Antigen unknown. TCRdb reanalyzed the PCR reads with MiXCR. The sample lists roughly 41,000 clones, 16% occurring once. CDR3 length: 11 amino acids. Germline V gene lookup returns CDR1 MNHNS and CDR2 SASEGT. All patients were untreated before thyroid surgery. This sample stems from a study of metastatic and nonmetastatic thyroid tumors. Study-wide context: Across blood and tumor or nodule tissue, repertoires from malignant and benign thyroid patients were compared with one another.

General study findings and limits: Patients with malignant thyroid tumors reportedly had significantly higher TCR beta diversity than those with benign nodules, in blood and tumor.

The TCR was taken from a female donor with papillary thyroid cancer or a benign thyroid nodule (not recorded which). Some clones in this sample may be carry-over from other donors' samples. Sequencing input: blood. V usage is TRBV6-1 and J usage is TRBJ1-4; D perhaps matches TRBD1 (5 bases). CDR3 region: CVDAGPEKLFF. DNA of the CDR3: TGTGTAGACGCGGGACCTGAAAAACTGTTTTTT.